The 9 T cell receptor beta chains given below trace back to one sample, sequenced in a study of T cells in narcolepsy. Using immunoSEQ multiplex PCR, the repertoire was profiled, and TCRdb retains in-frame clones only, with some absent. This repertoire shows roughly 40,000 clones, about 85% found once; its top ten account for 1.5% to 2%. Sequences were obtained from CD45RA- memory CD4+ T cells from PBMCs. These receptors were collected from a human donor with narcolepsy.

This chain links TRBV19 with TRBJ2-3, with D possibly TRBD2 on 5 matching bases. The V end lost 4 bases, the J end lost 0 bases, and 26 bases lay between the germline ends. CDR1 is LNHDA and CDR2 is SQIVND in the germline V gene (reference sequence). The CDR3 extends over 20 amino acids. The CDR3 is CASSKGAAGSILLSTDTQYF. The CDR3 nucleotides read TGTGCCAGTAGTAAAGGAGCCGCGGGCTCCATTCTTCTAAGCACAGATACGCAGTATTTT.

The chain links TRBV6-1 to TRBJ1-4; D gene unclear. CDR3 length: 12 residues. V was shortened by 4 bases and J by 7 bases, with 7 bases between the two germline ends. In germline, CDR1 is MNHNS, CDR2 SASEGT. This CDR3 is CASSGPGEKLFF. The CDR3 region has the DNA TGTGCCAGCAGTGGACCTGGTGAAAAACTGTTTTTT.

The rearrangement joins TRBV2 to TRBJ1-4; 8 bases fit TRBD1. This CDR3 has 13 amino acids. Germline V gene lookup returns CDR1 SNHLY and CDR2 FYNNEI. With V trimmed by 7 bases and J by 8 bases, 6 bases remained unmatched. CDR3 nucleotides: TGTGCCAGCATTAAGGACAGGGTAGAAAAACTGTTTTTT. Residues: CASIKDRVEKLFF.

In this sample, this clone turned up once. The CDR3: CASSPGQGNYGYTF. In nucleotides, the CDR3 is TGTGCCAGCAGCCCCGGACAGGGCAACTATGGCTACACCTTC. This rearrangement joins TRBV9 to TRBJ1-2, with 8 bases lining up with TRBD1. The germline gives CDR1 SGDLS, CDR2 YYNGEE. This CDR3 contains 14 residues. V lost 4 bases, J lost 2 bases, and 4 bases stayed unmatched.

V is TRBV5-6 and J is TRBJ2-1; TRBD2 agrees at 8 bases. CDR1 and CDR2 (germline): SGHDT, YYEEEE. V was pared by 4 bases and J by 5 bases, with 8 bases of the junction left unmatched. The CDR3 is 15 amino acids. The CDR3: CASSDGGAPNNEQFF. The CDR3 nucleotides are TGTGCCAGCAGCGACGGGGGGGCCCCCAACAATGAGCAGTTCTTC.

Points on this clone: This likely comes from a read error, as the CDR3 has no conserved phenylalanine or tryptophan at its end. The J gene is TRBJ1-5, the V gene TRBV18; TRBD1 is a possible D gene (6 bases). Trimming took off 2 bases at V and 11 bases at J, with 13 bases between the two ends. Germline V gene data show CDR1 as KGHSH and CDR2 as LQKENI. The CDR3 has 13 amino acids. CDR3 coding DNA: TGTGCCAGCTCACCAAAACAGGGTATGACCCAGCATTCT. Its protein is CASSPKQGMTQHS.

The chain employs TRBV19 and TRBJ1-5, with D tentatively TRBD1 (5 bases). V was shortened by 6 bases and J by 2 bases, with 26 bases between the two germline ends. Looked up from germline, CDR1 is LNHDA and CDR2 is SQIVND (reference sequence). The CDR3 has 19 residues. In DNA, the CDR3 is TGTGCCAGTAGAAACAATTACGCCGTGGGGGGTAGGGGCAATCAGCCCCAGCATTTT. Encoded protein: CASRNNYAVGGRGNQPQHF.

The chain carries TRBV14 and TRBJ1-1; D is unclear. The ends were cut back, 3 bases at V and 0 bases at J, with 11 bases in the middle. Looked up from germline, CDR1 is SGHDN and CDR2 is FVKESK. The CDR3 covers 15 residues. This chain's CDR3 is CASSHLTGVNTEAFF. In nucleotides, the CDR3 is TGTGCCAGCAGCCACCTCACTGGAGTGAACACTGAAGCTTTCTTT.

The CDR3 DNA sequence: TGTGCCAGCAGCTTCTCCCCTGTCGCGGAATATGGCTACACCTTC. Its translation is CASSFSPVAEYGYTF. V gene TRBV7-9 combines with J gene TRBJ1-2, with D unresolved. The CDR3 is 15 amino acids. Trimming took off 3 bases at V and 5 bases at J, with 16 bases between the two ends. From germline, CDR1 is SEHNR and CDR2 FQNEAQ (reference sequence).